Each of the 10 T cell receptor beta chains below was sequenced from the same sample in a study of cytomegalovirus exposure and HLA in healthy donors. This PCR relied on a set of 60 Vbeta primers and 13 Jbeta primers. Repertoires were generated with immunoSEQ multiplex PCR, while TCRdb's copy carries only in-frame clones and drops some. The sample lists around 130,000 clones, approximately 80% seen once, with less than 2% in the top ten. Sequenced: PBMCs. These receptors were collected from a young woman in good health and CMV-seronegative.

The V and J genes are TRBV21-1 and TRBJ1-2; the table's D call, TRBD1, has no DNA check behind it. TRBV21-1 is a pseudogene. The CDR3 covers 13 residues. The CDR3 reads CASSVDRDYGYTF. In nucleotides, the CDR3 is TGTGCCAGCAGCGTTGACAGGGACTATGGCTACACCTTC.

The chain joins TRBV6-1 to TRBJ1-6; TRBD1 matches at 7 bases. Germline V CDR1 and CDR2: MNHNS, SASEGT. This CDR3 has 15 residues. V lost 5 bases, J lost 4 bases, and 5 bases stayed unmatched. CDR3 coding DNA: TGTGCCAGCAGTCACTTGGGACAGTATAATTCACCCCTCCACTTT. Amino acid sequence: CASSHLGQYNSPLHF.

The chain joins TRBV13 to TRBJ1-1; possibly TRBD1 for D (5 bases). The CDR3 spans 14 residues. Trimming took 6 bases from V and 1 from J, leaving 12 bases between them. Germline assignment: CDR1 PRHDT and CDR2 FYEKMQ (reference sequence). The CDR3 coding sequence is TGTGCCAGCAGTTTGGGCGGGGGGAACACTGAAGCTTTCTTT. Protein sequence: CASSLGGGNTEAFF.

This clone was detected a few times. This chain joins TRBV11-2 and TRBJ2-1; D is perhaps TRBD2 (6 bases). Trimming removed 0 bases at V and 4 bases at J, with 16 bases between. The CDR3 has 17 residues. Germline loops: CDR1 SGHAT, CDR2 FQNNGV. This chain's CDR3 is CASSLDLEAGAYNEQFF. The CDR3 region has the DNA TGTGCCAGCAGCTTAGATCTAGAAGCGGGCGCTTACAATGAGCAGTTCTTC.

This clone was detected once. The V call is TRBV30, the J call TRBJ2-3, with 9 bases aligning to TRBD1. CDR3 length equals 15 residues. V shed 0 bases and J 4 bases; nucleotides not matched to a gene: 5. Per germline, CDR1 GTSNPN and CDR2 SVGIG (reference sequence). CDR3 in amino acids: CAWSVGTGRADTQYF. The CDR3 region has the DNA TGTGCCTGGAGTGTGGGGACAGGGAGGGCAGATACGCAGTATTTT.

The rearrangement uses TRBV4-1 and TRBJ2-3; D perhaps matches TRBD2 (5 bases). The CDR3 sequence is 16 residues long. V lost 1 base and J lost 7, with 18 bases in between. Germline CDR1 MGHRA, CDR2 YSYEKL. The CDR3, as DNA: TGCGCCAGCAGCCAAGTCGGACGGACTGGTGGGTATACGCAGTATTTT. It yields the protein CASSQVGRTGGYTQYF.

The rearrangement links TRBV2 to TRBJ2-3; 16 positions match TRBD2. The V gene end was trimmed by 6 bases and the J gene end by 7 bases; junction bases not matched to a gene: 7. CDR3 length equals 16 residues. Per germline, CDR1 SNHLY and CDR2 FYNNEI. The CDR3 DNA follows: TGTGCCAGCAGGAAGGGACTAGCGGGAGGGCGGAATACGCAGTATTTT. The encoded protein is CASRKGLAGGRNTQYF.

This chain connects TRBV7-2 to TRBJ2-3; 7 positions agree with TRBD1. V dropped 10 bases and J dropped 5; count of bases not matched to a gene: 9. Germline CDR1 SGHTA, CDR2 FQGNSA. The CDR3 loop spans 13 amino acids. The CDR3 is CAIGDRGLDTQYF. The CDR3 coding sequence is TGTGCCATCGGGGACAGAGGACTAGATACGCAGTATTTT.

This clone was seen more than once but under ten times. This chain joins TRBV5-1 and TRBJ1-1; a weak D match, TRBD1 (5 bases). This CDR3 comprises 15 residues. In germline, CDR1 is SGHRS, CDR2 YFSETQ. V was cut by 2 bases and J by 3 bases, with 14 bases left in between. The CDR3 DNA is TGCGCCAGCAGCTTCTGGGGCAGGGTAGACACTGAAGCTTTCTTT. This gives the protein CASSFWGRVDTEAFF.

In its sample, this clone was seen once. V gene TRBV5-1 combines with J gene TRBJ2-7, with 12 nucleotides matching TRBD2. There are 15 residues in the CDR3. Per the germline V gene, CDR1 is SGHRS and CDR2 is YFSETQ. Germline trimming cut 4 bases from V and 2 bases from J; bases unmatched to any gene: 4. The CDR3 sequence is CASSPRTSGTYEQYF. CDR3 nucleotide sequence: TGCGCCAGCAGCCCCAGGACTAGCGGGACCTACGAGCAGTACTTC.